This T cell receptor (beta chain) is drawn from a study of shared clonotypes between healthy human individuals. Trimming stripped 6 bases from V and 2 bases from J, with 8 bases between. Germline CDR1 and CDR2: DFQATT and SNEGSKA (reference sequence). The CDR3 loop spans 11 amino acids. About this clone itself: Its antigen is not identified.

Produced via immunoSEQ multiplex PCR; TCRdb's table is partial and in-frame only. This table has 450,000 to 500,000 clones, around 80% appearing once. Study results and caveats: An expected dependence of interdonor clonotype sharing on sequencing depth was noted.

The rearrangement links TRBV20-1 to TRBJ2-7; a weak D match, TRBD1 (5 bases). The receptor was isolated from a middle-aged woman in good health. Some clones in this sample may be carry-over from other donors' samples. Material: PBMCs. The CDR3 bases are TGCAGTGCCGACAGCACCTACGAGCAGTACTTC. It specifies CSADSTYEQYF.